Below are 10 T cell receptor beta chains sequenced from a single sample in a study of cytomegalovirus exposure and HLA in healthy donors. Primers for the PCR totalled 60 Vbeta and 13 Jbeta. Libraries were prepared by immunoSEQ multiplex PCR; TCRdb keeps only in-frame clonotypes and omits some of them. This table holds more than 100,000 clones, roughly 80% found once. The sequenced sample was PBMCs. The receptor set was obtained from a woman in her thirties in good health and CMV-seropositive.

V and J are TRBV5-1 and TRBJ1-6; the match to TRBD1 covers 12 bases. The V and J ends lost 6 bases and 0 bases, in that order; junction bases with no gene match: 7. The germline CDR1 and CDR2 sequences are SGHRS and YFSETQ. CDR3 length: 18 amino acids. CDR3 in amino acids: CASTLGTGGISYNSPLHF. For the CDR3, the DNA is TGCGCCAGCACCCTAGGGACAGGGGGCATCTCCTATAATTCACCCCTCCACTTT.

This clone was seen only a few times. This sequence joins TRBV7-9 and TRBJ2-7; 9 positions agree with TRBD1. The CDR3 consists of 16 residues. Germline values: CDR1 SEHNR, CDR2 FQNEAQ (reference sequence). Germline trimming cut 2 bases from V and 1 base from J; bases unmatched to any gene: 6. The CDR3 sequence is CASSLNPGQGSYEQYF. In nucleotides, the CDR3 is TGTGCCAGCAGCTTAAACCCGGGACAGGGATCCTACGAGCAGTACTTC.

This clone was picked up one time. One end of the junction is discordant with germline, which a read error may explain. The V and J genes are TRBV7-9 and TRBJ1-2, with TRBD1 matching over 9 bases. The germline V gene has CDR1 SEHNR and CDR2 FQNEAQ (reference sequence). This CDR3 has 13 amino acids. CDR3 amino acids: CSSSLPTGGDYTF. The CDR3 nucleotides are TGTTCCAGCAGCTTACCCACAGGGGGCGACTACACCTTC.

The J gene is TRBJ2-2, the V gene TRBV6-1, with D maybe TRBD1 (6 bases). The germline CDR1 and CDR2 sequences are MNHNS and SASEGT. Between the trimmed V and J ends, which lost 7 bases and 4 bases, there was a span of 13 bases. The CDR3 runs to 14 residues. CDR3 bases: TGTGCCAGCATGGTGGGGGCGGTCACCGGGGAGCTGTTTTTT. This encodes CASMVGAVTGELFF.

This chain connects TRBV7-6 to TRBJ1-1, with D hard to call. V was cut by 4 bases and J by 0 bases, with 6 bases left in between. This CDR3 has 13 residues. The germline CDR1 and CDR2 sequences are SGHVS and FNYEAQ. CDR3 loop: CASSSQLNTEAFF. CDR3 sequence (DNA): TGTGCCAGCAGCTCCCAGTTGAACACTGAAGCTTTCTTT. The variable domain in full, with the rest retrieved from reference TRBV7-6 and TRBJ1-1, is GAGVSQSPRYKVTKRGQDVALRCDPISGHVSLYWYRQALGQGPEFLTYFNYEAQQDKSGLPNDRFSAERPEGSISTLTIQRTEQRDSAMYRCASSSQLNTEAFFGQGTRLTVV.

The V call is TRBV12-5, the J call TRBJ1-3, with 7 bases matching TRBD1. Germline trimming cut 5 bases from V and 5 bases from J; bases unmatched to any gene: 12. The germline CDR1 and CDR2 sequences are LGHNT and FRNRAP. The CDR3 totals 16 residues. This CDR3 is CASGLGGQLHRNTIYF. The CDR3 DNA reads as TGTGCTAGTGGTCTAGGGGGACAGCTCCACCGAAACACCATATATTTT.

The chain combines TRBV4-1 with TRBJ2-3; D perhaps matches TRBD2 (7 bases). The CDR3 has 18 residues. Germline V gene data show CDR1 as MGHRA and CDR2 as YSYEKL. The V gene lost 0 bases and the J gene lost 3 bases, with 19 bases spanning the gap. CDR3: CASSQERFRGAKTDTQYF. DNA of the CDR3: TGCGCCAGCAGCCAAGAAAGATTTCGGGGGGCCAAGACAGATACGCAGTATTTT.

This clone has only one observation. The chain uses TRBV5-4 and TRBJ2-7; 8 bases map to TRBD1. The CDR3 is made up of 14 amino acids. Trimming at V came to 4 bases and at J to 2 bases, leaving 5 bases not matched to a gene. Germline CDR1 and CDR2: SGHNT and YYREEE (reference sequence). The CDR3 nucleotides read TGTGCCAGCAGCAAGACAGGGGACGCCTACGAGCAGTACTTC. The encoded protein is CASSKTGDAYEQYF.

This clone was recorded a few times. This chain uses TRBV11-3 with TRBJ2-1, with 11 bases that match TRBD2. Trimming removed 6 bases from V and 7 bases from J; junction bases left unmatched: 5. CDR1 and CDR2 (germline): SGHNT, YENEEA. This CDR3 is built from 14 residues. The chain's CDR3 is CASSYSGGANEQFF. The CDR3 DNA follows: TGTGCCAGCAGTTATAGCGGGGGGGCAAATGAGCAGTTCTTC. The full variable domain, in which reference TRBV11-3 and TRBJ2-1 provide the parts outside the CDR3, is EAGVVQSPRYKIIEKKQPVAFWCNPISGHNTLYWYLQNLGQGPELLIRYENEEAVDDSQLPKDRFSAERLKGVDSTLKIQPAELGDSAVYLCASSYSGGANEQFFGPGTRLTVL.

The chain has TRBV29-1 and TRBJ1-2; possibly TRBD1 for D (5 bases). Germline V gene data show CDR1 as SQVTM and CDR2 as ANQGSEA. The CDR3 loop spans 13 amino acids. CDR3 bases: TGCACCCTAAGTCGGGGGGTTAACTATGGCTACACCTTC. Its translation: CTLSRGVNYGYTF.